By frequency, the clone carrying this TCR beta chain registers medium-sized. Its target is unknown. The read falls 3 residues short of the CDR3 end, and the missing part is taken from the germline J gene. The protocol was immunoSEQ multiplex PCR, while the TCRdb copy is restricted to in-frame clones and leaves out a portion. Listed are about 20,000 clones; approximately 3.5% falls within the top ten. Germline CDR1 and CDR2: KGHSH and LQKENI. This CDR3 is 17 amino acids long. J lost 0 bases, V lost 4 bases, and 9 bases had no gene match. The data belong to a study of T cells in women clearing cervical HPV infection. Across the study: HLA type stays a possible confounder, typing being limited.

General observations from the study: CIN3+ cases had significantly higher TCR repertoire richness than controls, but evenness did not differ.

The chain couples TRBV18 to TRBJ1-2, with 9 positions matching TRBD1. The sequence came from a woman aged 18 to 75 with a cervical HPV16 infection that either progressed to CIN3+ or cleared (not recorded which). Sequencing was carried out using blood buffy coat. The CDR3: CASSRTGTGTSNYGYTF. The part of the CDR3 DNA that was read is TGTGCCAGCTCACGTACCGGGACAGGGACTTCTAACTATGGC. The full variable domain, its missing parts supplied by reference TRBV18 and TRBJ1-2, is NAGVMQNPRHLVRRRGQEARLRCSPMKGHSHVYWYRQLPEEGLKFMVYLQKENIIDESGMPKERFSAEFPKEGPSILRIQQVVRGDSAAYFCASSRTGTGTSNYGYTFGSGTRLTVV.